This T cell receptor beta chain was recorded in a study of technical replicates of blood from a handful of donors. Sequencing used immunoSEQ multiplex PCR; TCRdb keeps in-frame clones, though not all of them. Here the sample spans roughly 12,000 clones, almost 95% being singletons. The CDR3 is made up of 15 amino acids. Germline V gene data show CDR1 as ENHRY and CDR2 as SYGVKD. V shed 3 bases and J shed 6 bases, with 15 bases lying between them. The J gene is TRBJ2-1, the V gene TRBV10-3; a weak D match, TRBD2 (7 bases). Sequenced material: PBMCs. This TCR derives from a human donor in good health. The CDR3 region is CAISDLRGGGNEQFF. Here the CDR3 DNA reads TGTGCCATCAGTGATCTGAGGGGAGGGGGCAATGAGCAGTTCTTC.